One and the same sample provided the 8 T cell receptor beta chains below, sequenced in a study of molecular identifiers for immune sequencing clone quantification. MiXCR, run by TCRdb on the PCR reads, gives a single entry per CDR3 protein. The sample holds more than 550,000 distinct CDR3 sequences, roughly 25% seen once. Specimen: naive CD8+ T cells from blood, with Jurkat cell RNA spiked in. Regarding subset: FACS-sorted CD8+CD4-CCR7+CD45RA+ naive T cells. These TCRs come from a human donor in good health. Some libraries in this study had Jurkat cell RNA spiked in.

For the CDR3, the DNA is TGTGCCAGCAGCTTACACCAGCCGGGACTAGCGGGAGGGCCCCCCTACAATGAGCAGTTCTTC. Translation gives CASSLHQPGLAGGPPYNEQFF. The chain couples TRBV7-9 to TRBJ2-1; TRBD2 matches at 16 bases. The CDR3 spans 21 residues. The germline V gene has CDR1 SEHNR and CDR2 FQNEAQ (reference sequence). Trimming cost V 2 bases and J 2 bases; bases outside gene matches: 12.

Concerning this clonotype: With a much larger clone just one base away, this may be a read error. The V gene is TRBV4-1, the J gene TRBJ2-7; unclear D gene. Looked up from germline, CDR1 is MGHRA and CDR2 is YSYEKL. This CDR3 is built from 13 residues. The CDR3 spells CAGSPRKGYEQYF. Written as DNA, the CDR3 is TGCGCCGGCAGCCCCCGGAAGGGTTACGAGCAGTACTTC.

Of note for this clonotype: A clone one base away is much larger, so this may be a read error. The CDR3 region is CASKMTSGRTDTQYF. The CDR3 region has the DNA TGTGCCAGCAAGATGACTAGCGGCCGCACAGATACGCAGTATTTT. The rearrangement joins TRBV2 to TRBJ2-3; TRBD2 aligns across 9 bases. Per the germline V gene, CDR1 is SNHLY and CDR2 is FYNNEI. V shed 7 bases and J 1 base; nucleotides not matched to a gene: 6. The CDR3 loop spans 15 amino acids. Filled out from reference TRBV2 and TRBJ2-3, the complete variable domain reads EPEVTQTPSHQVTQMGQEVILRCVPISNHLYFYWYRQILGQKVEFLVSFYNNEISEKSEIFDDQFSVERPDGSNFTLKIRSTKLEDSAMYFCASKMTSGRTDTQYFGPGTRLTVL.

The chain employs TRBV27 and TRBJ2-3; D remains ambiguous. The J call may be faulty, since TRBJ1-5 better matches the DNA end. The CDR3 loop spans 17 amino acids. The germline CDR1 and CDR2 sequences are MNHEY and SMNVEV (reference sequence). DNA of the CDR3: TGTGCCAGCAGTTTAATCCCACTAGCGGAGGGCACAGATACGCAGCATTTT. Translated: CASSLIPLAEGTDTQHF.

This clonotype has at least ten counts. The V and J genes are TRBV4-1 and TRBJ1-6, with D maybe TRBD1 (5 bases). The ends were cut back, 2 bases at V and 5 bases at J, with 13 bases in the middle. This CDR3 has 16 residues. The germline V gene has CDR1 MGHRA and CDR2 YSYEKL. For the CDR3, the DNA is TGCGCCAGCAGCCAAAGAAAGACAGATGATAATTCACCCCTCCACTTT. This encodes CASSQRKTDDNSPLHF.

The genes are TRBV27 and TRBJ2-6, with D tentatively TRBD1 (6 bases). CDR1 MNHEY and CDR2 SMNVEV come from the germline V gene (reference sequence). V was cut by 4 bases and J by 4 bases, with 8 bases left in between. The CDR3 covers 14 residues. This CDR3 reads CASSWGLGANVLTF. CDR3 DNA: TGTGCCAGCAGTTGGGGGCTCGGGGCCAACGTCCTGACTTTC.

This sequence joins TRBV4-3 and TRBJ2-7, with D perhaps matching TRBD1 or TRBD2 (7 bases each). V lost 1 base and J lost 2, with 15 bases in between. CDR3 length: 16 amino acids. Germline V gene sequence: CDR1 LGHNA, CDR2 YSLEER. The CDR3 loop reads CASSQGSRGTTYEQYF. In DNA, the CDR3 is TGCGCCAGCAGCCAAGGTAGCAGGGGGACTACCTACGAGCAGTACTTC.

Worth noting for this clonotype: It may be a read error: a sequence one base away is much more abundant. V usage is TRBV4-3 and J usage is TRBJ1-5; unclear D gene. The CDR3 sequence is 15 residues long. CDR1 and CDR2 (germline): LGHNA, YSLEER. Trimming shortened V by 0 bases and J by 9 bases, and 15 bases separated the two germline ends. The CDR3 DNA follows: TGCGCCAGCAGCCAAGATTTAGGTTTGGATGCGCCCCAGCATTTT. Translating it yields CASSQDLGLDAPQHF.